The 10 T cell receptor beta chains reported below all come from one sample, sequenced in a study of cytomegalovirus exposure and HLA in healthy donors (TCRdb year 2017). Library creation used the immunoSEQ multiplex PCR assay. For the multiplex PCR, a mixture combining 60 forward primers for TCR Vbeta segments and 13 reverse primers for TCR Jbeta segments was used. TCRdb took this table from immuneACCESS and kept in-frame rearrangements with V and J called. Such tables lack part of the clones; where checked against another copy, unresolved V genes explain under half of the gap, and the rest is unexplained. The sample data list approximately 160,000 clones, and 77% of these were observed just once. 1.4% of the sample belongs to the ten largest clones. Specimen: PBMCs. These receptors all come from a woman in her twenties or thirties in good health and CMV-seropositive.

V usage is TRBV11-2 and J usage is TRBJ1-5, with D perhaps TRBD1 (5 bases). The CDR3 is 14 amino acids. Germline values: CDR1 SGHAT, CDR2 FQNNGV. Trimming cost V 1 base and J 6 bases, with 10 bases left between them. CDR3 residues: CASSLVRGSQPQHF. For the CDR3, the DNA is TGTGCCAGCAGCTTAGTTCGGGGGTCTCAGCCCCAGCATTTT.

This chain uses TRBV30 with TRBJ1-4; D perhaps matches TRBD1 (6 bases). Germline V gene lookup returns CDR1 GTSNPN and CDR2 SVGIG (reference sequence). V gave up 2 bases and J gave up 0 bases, with 16 bases separating them. The CDR3 totals 17 residues. The DNA for the CDR3 is TGTGCCTGGAGTCTTGGCAGGGGATATGCAACTAATGAAAAACTGTTTTTT. Translating gives CAWSLGRGYATNEKLFF.

The chain has TRBV5-8 and TRBJ2-3; 7 nucleotides align to TRBD2. V lost 0 bases and J lost 6; bases outside the gene matches: 7. Germline loops: CDR1 SGHTS, CDR2 YDEGEE. The CDR3 totals 15 residues. CDR3 DNA sequence: TGTGCCAGCAGCTTGGGCGGGAGTAGGAGGGATACGCAGTATTTT. It codes for CASSLGGSRRDTQYF.

V gene TRBV19 combines with J gene TRBJ2-5, with a tentative D call TRBD1 (6 bases). V was trimmed by 5 bases and J by 0 bases, leaving 10 bases between them. This CDR3 has 14 residues. The germline V gene encodes CDR1 LNHDA and CDR2 SQIVND (reference sequence). The CDR3 nucleotides read TGTGCCAGTAGTTCACAGGGTTACCAAGAGACCCAGTACTTC. Translating it yields CASSSQGYQETQYF.

In its sample, this clone was seen a few times. The genes are TRBV30 and TRBJ2-1, with TRBD2 identical over 7 bases. Unmatched junction bases numbered 5, after V lost 2 bases and J lost 10 bases. Germline V CDR1 and CDR2: GTSNPN, SVGIG (reference sequence). The CDR3 has 12 residues. In DNA, the CDR3 is TGTGCCTGGAGTACTTCACTAGCGGAGCAGTTCTTC. It is translated as CAWSTSLAEQFF.

This chain uses TRBV5-1 with TRBJ2-3; 7 nucleotides align to TRBD2. V gave up 6 bases and J gave up 2 bases; unmatched junction bases: 6. CDR1 and CDR2 (germline): SGHRS, YFSETQ. The CDR3 consists of 14 residues. CDR3 in amino acids: CASMSSGFTDTQYF. DNA for the CDR3: TGCGCCAGCATGAGTAGCGGGTTCACAGATACGCAGTATTTT.

This clone was counted once. V and J are TRBV19 and TRBJ1-2; TRBD1 might be the D (5 bases). V shed 0 bases and J shed 2 bases, with 13 bases lying between them. The CDR3 extends over 16 amino acids. The V gene's germline CDR1 is LNHDA and CDR2 SQIVND (reference sequence). This chain's CDR3 is CASSIDRALANYGYTF. Here the CDR3 DNA reads TGTGCCAGTAGTATAGACAGGGCTCTCGCGAACTATGGCTACACCTTC.

This chain links TRBV2 with TRBJ2-1, with TRBD2 matching over 10 bases. The CDR3 covers 15 residues. CDR1 is SNHLY, CDR2 FYNNEI, per germline. The J segment lost 10 bases and the V segment lost 4 bases, leaving 10 bases of the junction unmatched. CDR3 sequence (DNA): TGTGCCAGCAGTGGGACTAGCGGAGCCTCGGGGGAGCAGTTCTTC. Translation: CASSGTSGASGEQFF.

This rearrangement joins TRBV6-1 to TRBJ2-3; 7 nucleotides line up with TRBD1. Trimming cost V 6 bases and J 0 bases; bases outside gene matches: 6. The length of the CDR3 is 15 residues. Germline assignment: CDR1 MNHNS and CDR2 SASEGT. The CDR3 sequence is CASSPGTASTDTQYF. CDR3 sequence (DNA): TGTGCCAGCAGCCCCGGGACAGCTAGCACAGATACGCAGTATTTT.

This rearrangement joins TRBV6-5 to TRBJ1-2; the D gene is possibly TRBD1 (6 bases). In germline, CDR1 is MNHEY, CDR2 SVGAGI. V was shortened by 6 bases and J by 6 bases, with 20 bases between the two germline ends. There are 15 residues in the CDR3. The CDR3 protein is CASRGDIPLPNGYTF. CDR3 nucleotide sequence: TGTGCCAGCAGAGGGGACATACCCCTCCCGAATGGCTACACCTTC.